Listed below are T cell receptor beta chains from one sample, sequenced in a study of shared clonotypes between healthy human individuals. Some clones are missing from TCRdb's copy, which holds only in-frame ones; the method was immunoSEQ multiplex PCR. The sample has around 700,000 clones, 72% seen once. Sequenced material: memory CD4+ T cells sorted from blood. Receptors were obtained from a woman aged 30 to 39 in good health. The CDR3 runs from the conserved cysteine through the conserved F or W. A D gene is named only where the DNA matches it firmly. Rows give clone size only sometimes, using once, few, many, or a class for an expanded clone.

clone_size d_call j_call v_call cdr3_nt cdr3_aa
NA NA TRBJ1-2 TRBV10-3 TGTGCCATCAGTGAGTCGACAGCCCTAGGAGGCTACACCTTC CAISESTALGGYTF
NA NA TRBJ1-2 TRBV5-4 TGTGCCAGCACTAAGGGAGGACCCCAGTATGGCTACACCTTC CASTKGGPQYGYTF
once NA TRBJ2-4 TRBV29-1 TGCAGCGTTGCAGGGGGGTCATTCATTCAGTACTTC CSVAGGSFIQYF
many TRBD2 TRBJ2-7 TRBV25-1 TGTGCCAGCAGTGGAGCGGGAGAAAGGGAGCAGTACTTC CASSGAGEREQYF
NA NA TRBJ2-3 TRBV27 TGTGCCAGCAGTATTCGAGGGGATACGCAGTATTTT CASSIRGDTQYF
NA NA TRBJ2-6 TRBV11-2 TGTGCCAGCAGCTTAGATGGGGCTTCTGGGGCCAACGTCCTGACTTTC CASSLDGASGANVLTF
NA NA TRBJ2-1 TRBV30 TGTGCCTGGAGTGTACGTCACGGGACCCACGGGGATGAGCAGTTCTTC CAWSVRHGTHGDEQFF
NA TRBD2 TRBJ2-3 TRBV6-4 TGTGCCAGCCCCGACGGGAAGGGACGGGGGGGTTACCCAGATACGCAGTATTTT CASPDGKGRGGYPDTQYF
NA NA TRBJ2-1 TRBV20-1 TGCAGTGTCGGAAGAAGCGGTGAGCAGTTCTTC CSVGRSGEQFF
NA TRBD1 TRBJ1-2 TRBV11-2 TGTGCCAGCAGAAAACCAGGGGGTATTAACTATGGCTACACCTTC CASRKPGGINYGYTF
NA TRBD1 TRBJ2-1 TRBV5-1 TGCGCCAGCAGCTTGGTGGCAGGGGGCTTGGATGAGCAGTTCTTC CASSLVAGGLDEQFF
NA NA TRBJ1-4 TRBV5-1 TGCGCCAGCCGCTTAGAAGCAACTAATGAAAAACTGTTTTTT CASRLEATNEKLFF